This T cell receptor (beta chain) was sequenced for a study of blood T cells in healthy people across ages. Germline CDR1 SGHRS, CDR2 YFSETQ. The CDR3 runs 16 residues. V gave up 0 bases and J gave up 2 bases, with 14 bases separating them. Each sample provided at least 6 micrograms of extracted total RNA. Combining a sample-barcoded 5' primer with a J-beta primer mix, a second PCR ran for about 7 to 12 cycles. Using its own MiXCR run on the 5' RACE reads, TCRdb lists one record per CDR3 protein. The sample carries 950,000 to 1,200,000 distinct CDR3 sequences, less than 45% recorded once. The TCR comes from a young man in good health. The genes are TRBV5-1 and TRBJ1-2, with D possibly being TRBD1 (5 bases). The sequenced sample was blood. The CDR3 bases are TGCGCCAGCAGCTTGGCGAGGTTAGGGACGAACTATGGCTACACCTTC. Translating it yields CASSLARLGTNYGYTF.